This T cell receptor (beta chain) derives from a study of blood T cells in healthy people across ages. Per-sample PBMC isolation yielded at least 6 million cells. Total RNA was extracted at no less than 5.5 micrograms per sample. This clonotype turned up a few times. The target antigen is unknown. Study-wide results and limits: Correlation between TCR beta diversity and naive T cell percentage was strong. It was held that the diversity estimates obtained from one million T cells were underestimates.

Next came a second PCR, run for about 7 to 12 cycles, which used a sample-barcoded 5' primer along with a J-beta primer mix. Each CDR3 protein gets one entry after TCRdb re-called the 5' RACE reads with MiXCR. The profile shows approximately 690,000 distinct CDR3 sequences, less than 45% of them singletons. The CDR3 length is 14 residues. V trimming: 0 bases; J trimming: 9 bases; junction bases outside the gene matches: 3. Germline assignment: CDR1 SGHRS and CDR2 YFSETQ. This chain uses TRBV5-1 with TRBJ1-6; 7 positions match TRBD1. This sequence originates from an elderly man in good health. The sequenced material came from blood. The CDR3 loop reads CASSLEGAVSPLHF. The CDR3 nucleotides are TGCGCCAGCAGCTTGGAGGGGGCAGTTTCACCCCTCCACTTT.